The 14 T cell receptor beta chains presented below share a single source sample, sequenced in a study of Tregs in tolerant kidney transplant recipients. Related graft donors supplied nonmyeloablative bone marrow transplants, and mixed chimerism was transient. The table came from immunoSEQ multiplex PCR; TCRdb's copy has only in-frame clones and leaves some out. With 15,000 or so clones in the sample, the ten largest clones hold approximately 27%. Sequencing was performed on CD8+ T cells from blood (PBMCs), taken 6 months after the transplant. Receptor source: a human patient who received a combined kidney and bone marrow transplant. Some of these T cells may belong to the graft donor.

The DNA read from the CDR3 is TGCGCCAGCAGAAATCGTTTGCGGACTAACTATGGC. Protein product: CASRNRLRTNYG. The whole CDR3 sequence reads CASRNRLRTNYGYTF. The gene calls are TRBV4-1 and TRBJ1-2; no clear D gene. The sequence runs out 3 residues before the end of the CDR3; the remainder is reconstructed from the germline J gene. The V end was cut by 6 bases, the J end by 0 bases, with 14 bases between. The CDR3 is 15 amino acids. Looked up from germline, CDR1 is MGHRA and CDR2 is YSYEKL.

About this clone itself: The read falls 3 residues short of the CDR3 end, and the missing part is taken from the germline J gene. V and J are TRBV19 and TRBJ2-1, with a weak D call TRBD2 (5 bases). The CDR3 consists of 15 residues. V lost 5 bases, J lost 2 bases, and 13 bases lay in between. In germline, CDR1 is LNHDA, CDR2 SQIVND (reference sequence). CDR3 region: CASSEERGPYNEQFF. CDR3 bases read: TGTGCCAGTAGTGAGGAAAGAGGGCCCTACAATGAG. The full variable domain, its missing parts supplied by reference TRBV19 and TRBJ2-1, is DGGITQSPKYLFRKEGQNVTLSCEQNLNHDAMYWYRQDPGQGLRLIYYSQIVNDFQKGDIAEGYSVSREKKESFPLTVTSAQKNPTAFYLCASSEERGPYNEQFFGPGTRLTVL.

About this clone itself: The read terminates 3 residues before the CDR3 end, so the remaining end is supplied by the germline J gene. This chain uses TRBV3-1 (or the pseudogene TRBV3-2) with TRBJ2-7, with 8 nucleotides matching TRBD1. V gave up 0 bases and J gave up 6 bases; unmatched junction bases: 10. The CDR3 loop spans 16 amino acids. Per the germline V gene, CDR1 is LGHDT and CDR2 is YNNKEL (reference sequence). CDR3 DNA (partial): TGTGCCAGCAGCCAAGATCTTGAGGACAGGGTTTGCGAG. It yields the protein CASSQDLEDRVCE. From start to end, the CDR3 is CASSQDLEDRVCEQYF.

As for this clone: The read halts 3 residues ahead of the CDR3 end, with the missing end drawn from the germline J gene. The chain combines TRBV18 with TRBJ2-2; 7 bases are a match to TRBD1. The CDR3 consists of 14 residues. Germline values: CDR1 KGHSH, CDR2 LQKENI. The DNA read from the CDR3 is TGTGCCAGCTCACGACAGGGATCTAATGAAAAG. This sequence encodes CASSRQGSNEK. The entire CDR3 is CASSRQGSNEKLFF.

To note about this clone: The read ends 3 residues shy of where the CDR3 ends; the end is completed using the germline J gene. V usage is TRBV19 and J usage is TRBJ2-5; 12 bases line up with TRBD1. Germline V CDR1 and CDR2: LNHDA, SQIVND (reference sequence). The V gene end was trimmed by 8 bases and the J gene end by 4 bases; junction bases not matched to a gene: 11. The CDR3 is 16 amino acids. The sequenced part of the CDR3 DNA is TGTGCCAGTGCCCCCGCCGGGACAGGGGGCGGAGAGACC. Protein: CASAPAGTGGGET. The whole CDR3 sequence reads CASAPAGTGGGETQYF.

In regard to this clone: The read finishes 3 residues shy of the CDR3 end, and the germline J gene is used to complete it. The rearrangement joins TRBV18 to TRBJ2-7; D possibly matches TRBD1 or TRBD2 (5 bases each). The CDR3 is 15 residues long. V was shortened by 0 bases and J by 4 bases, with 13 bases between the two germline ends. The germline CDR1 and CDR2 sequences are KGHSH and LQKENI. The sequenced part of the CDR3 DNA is TGTGCCAGCTCACCACCCTCCAGGGAGAGTTACGAG. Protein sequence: CASSPPSRESYE. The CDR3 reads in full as CASSPPSRESYEQYF.

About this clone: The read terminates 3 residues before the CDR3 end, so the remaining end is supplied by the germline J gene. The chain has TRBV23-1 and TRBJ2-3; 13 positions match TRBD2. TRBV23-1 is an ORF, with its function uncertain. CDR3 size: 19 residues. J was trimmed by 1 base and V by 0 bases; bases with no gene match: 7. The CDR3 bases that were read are TGCGCCAGCAGTCAATCGAAACTAGCGGGAGGGGGTGGCACAGATACG. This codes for CASSQSKLAGGGGTDT. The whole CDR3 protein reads CASSQSKLAGGGGTDTQYF.

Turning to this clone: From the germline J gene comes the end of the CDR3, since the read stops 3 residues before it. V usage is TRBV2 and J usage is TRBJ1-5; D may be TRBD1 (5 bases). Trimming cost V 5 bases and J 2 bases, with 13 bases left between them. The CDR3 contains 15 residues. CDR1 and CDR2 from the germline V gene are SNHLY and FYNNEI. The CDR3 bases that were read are TGTGCCAGCAGTATTACAGGAACTGGCAATCAGCCC. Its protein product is CASSITGTGNQP. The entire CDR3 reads CASSITGTGNQPQHF.

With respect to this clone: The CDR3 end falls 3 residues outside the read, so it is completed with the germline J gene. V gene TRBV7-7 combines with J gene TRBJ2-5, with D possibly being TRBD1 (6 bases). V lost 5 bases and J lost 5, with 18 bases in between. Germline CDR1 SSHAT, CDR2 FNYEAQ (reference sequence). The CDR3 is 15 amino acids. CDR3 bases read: TGTGCCAGCAGCCCGGCACAGGGTGTAGGGGAGACC. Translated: CASSPAQGVGET. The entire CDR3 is CASSPAQGVGETQYF. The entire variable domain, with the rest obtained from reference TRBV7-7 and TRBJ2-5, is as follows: GAGVSQSPRYKVTKRGQDVTLRCDPISSHATLYWYQQALGQGPEFLTYFNYEAQPDKSGLPSDRFSAERPEGSISTLTIQRTEQRDSAMYRCASSPAQGVGETQYFGPGTRLLVL.

CDR3 region: CASSLGGWGNQPQHF. The covered CDR3 bases are TGTGCCAGCAGCTTGGGAGGGTGGGGCAATCAGCCC. The chain joins TRBV5-6 to TRBJ1-5; D is unclear. The CDR3 end falls 3 residues outside the read, so it is completed with the germline J gene. V lost 0 bases and J 2 bases, leaving 9 bases between the germline ends. Germline assignment: CDR1 SGHDT and CDR2 YYEEEE. The CDR3 is made up of 15 amino acids.

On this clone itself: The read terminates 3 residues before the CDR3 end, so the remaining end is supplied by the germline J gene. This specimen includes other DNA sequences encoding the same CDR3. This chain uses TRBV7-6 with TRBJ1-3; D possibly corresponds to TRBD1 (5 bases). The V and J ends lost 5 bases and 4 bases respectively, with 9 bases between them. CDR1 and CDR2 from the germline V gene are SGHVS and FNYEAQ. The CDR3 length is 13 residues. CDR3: CASSDRQGNTIYF. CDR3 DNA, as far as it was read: TGTGCCAGCAGCGACAGACAGGGAAACACC.

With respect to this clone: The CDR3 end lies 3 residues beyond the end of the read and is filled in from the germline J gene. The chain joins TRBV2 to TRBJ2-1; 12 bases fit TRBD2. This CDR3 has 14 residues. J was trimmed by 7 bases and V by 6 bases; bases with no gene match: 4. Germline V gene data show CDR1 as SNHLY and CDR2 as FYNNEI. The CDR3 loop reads CASRRTSGENEQFF. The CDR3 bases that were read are TGTGCCAGCAGAAGGACTAGCGGGGAAAATGAG.

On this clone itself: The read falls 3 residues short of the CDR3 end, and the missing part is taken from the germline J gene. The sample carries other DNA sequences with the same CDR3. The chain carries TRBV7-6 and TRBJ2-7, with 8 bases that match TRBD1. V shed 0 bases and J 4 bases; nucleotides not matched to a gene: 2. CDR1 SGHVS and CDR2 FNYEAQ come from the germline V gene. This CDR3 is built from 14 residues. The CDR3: CASSLAGQGYEQYF. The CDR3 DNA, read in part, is TGTGCCAGCAGCTTAGCAGGACAGGGATACGAG.

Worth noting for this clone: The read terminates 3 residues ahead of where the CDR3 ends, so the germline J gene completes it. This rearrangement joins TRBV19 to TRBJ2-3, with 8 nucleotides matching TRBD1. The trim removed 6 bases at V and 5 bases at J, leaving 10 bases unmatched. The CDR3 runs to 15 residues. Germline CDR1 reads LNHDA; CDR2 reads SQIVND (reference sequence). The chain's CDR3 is CASSPTGGSVDTQYF. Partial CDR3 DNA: TGTGCCAGTAGCCCTACAGGGGGATCCGTAGATACG.